This passage covers 32 T cell receptor beta chains from one sample sequenced in a study of blood T cell repertoires in COVID-19. Generated by immunoSEQ multiplex PCR, the TCRdb table keeps only in-frame clones and is missing some. The sample contains 65,000 to 90,000 clones, 70% to 85% of which appear only once. Sequenced input: peripheral blood. These receptors all come from a woman aged 60 to 75 with acute or convalescent COVID-19.

The rearrangement uses TRBV11-2 and TRBJ1-4; 8 bases align to TRBD1. The CDR3 length is 15 residues. CDR1 is SGHAT, CDR2 FQNNGV, per germline. Trimming removed 2 bases from V and 4 bases from J; junction bases left unmatched: 3. CDR3 DNA sequence: TGTGCCAGCAGCTTATCCACAGGGGGTAATGAAAAACTGTTTTTT. This translates into CASSLSTGGNEKLFF.

The chain is built from TRBV3-1 (or the pseudogene TRBV3-2) and TRBJ2-3, with 10 bases that match TRBD2. The J segment lost 5 bases and the V segment lost 3 bases, leaving 8 bases of the junction unmatched. This CDR3 contains 16 residues. The germline V gene encodes CDR1 LGHDT and CDR2 YNNKEL (reference sequence). The CDR3 loop is CASSHGSGRARDTQYF. The CDR3 coding sequence is TGTGCCAGCAGCCATGGAAGCGGGAGGGCCCGAGATACGCAGTATTTT.

The rearrangement uses TRBV7-9 and TRBJ2-1; D possibly corresponds to TRBD2 (6 bases). The CDR3 is made up of 15 amino acids. The germline V gene encodes CDR1 SEHNR and CDR2 FQNEAQ (reference sequence). The ends were cut back, 4 bases at V and 7 bases at J, with 17 bases in the middle. In nucleotides, the CDR3 is TGTGCCAGCAGCTCCCGGCGCGGGGCAGGAAATGAGCAGTTCTTC. It is translated as CASSSRRGAGNEQFF.

This clone has a single count. This chain links TRBV5-4 with TRBJ2-5; 8 bases match TRBD1. Germline trimming cut 0 bases from V and 2 bases from J; bases unmatched to any gene: 9. Germline-derived CDR1 and CDR2 are SGHNT and YYREEE (reference sequence). The CDR3 has 17 amino acids. The CDR3 protein is CASSLGRDRRRQETQYF. CDR3 nucleotide sequence: TGTGCCAGCAGCTTGGGAAGGGACAGGCGTCGACAAGAGACCCAGTACTTC.

The rearrangement joins TRBV3-1 (or the pseudogene TRBV3-2) to TRBJ1-1, with D uncertain. CDR1 LGHDT and CDR2 YNNKEL come from the germline V gene (reference sequence). This CDR3 region has 16 residues. V was pared by 0 bases and J by 4 bases, with 15 bases between. CDR3 residues: CASSQDPASRGTEAFF. The DNA for the CDR3 is TGTGCCAGCAGCCAAGATCCAGCCAGTCGGGGCACTGAAGCTTTCTTT.

The CDR3: CASSPGQGYYYGYTF. The CDR3 DNA is TGTGCCAGCAGCCCGGGACAGGGGTACTACTATGGCTACACCTTC. V usage is TRBV25-1 and J usage is TRBJ1-2; 10 bases are a match to TRBD1. This CDR3 has 15 amino acids. Germline lookup yields CDR1 MGHDK and CDR2 SYGVNS. V lost 6 bases and J lost 3; bases outside the gene matches: 7.

The CDR3 DNA is TGTGCCAGCAAACCCACGATCAGGACTGGAAACACCATATATTTT. It yields the protein CASKPTIRTGNTIYF. V gene TRBV19 combines with J gene TRBJ1-3, with D unclear. V lost 9 bases to trimming and J lost 2 bases, with 17 bases between them. The CDR3 is 15 amino acids. Germline loops: CDR1 LNHDA, CDR2 SQIVND (reference sequence).

This chain uses TRBV7-8 with TRBJ1-2; the match to TRBD1 covers 7 bases. Germline V gives CDR1 SGHVS, CDR2 FQNEAQ. The CDR3 sequence is 16 residues long. V was pared by 1 base and J by 4 bases, with 9 bases of the junction left unmatched. The CDR3: CASSLGSQGGSYGYTF. Written as DNA, the CDR3 is TGTGCCAGCAGCTTAGGGTCGCAAGGGGGCTCCTATGGCTACACCTTC.

The CDR3 loop is CASSWRANQPQHF. DNA for the CDR3: TGTGCCAGCAGCTGGCGGGCCAATCAGCCCCAGCATTTT. The chain is built from TRBV2 and TRBJ1-5; D gene uncertain. V was trimmed by 6 bases and J by 3 bases, leaving 9 bases between them. The CDR3 is made up of 13 amino acids. The germline V gene encodes CDR1 SNHLY and CDR2 FYNNEI.

The V call is TRBV2, the J call TRBJ1-2, with D perhaps TRBD1 (5 bases). The germline V gene has CDR1 SNHLY and CDR2 FYNNEI. V shed 6 bases and J shed 5 bases, with 22 bases lying between them. The CDR3 covers 16 residues. The CDR3 here is CASSLIPGRGEYGYTF. CDR3 in DNA: TGTGCCAGCAGCTTGATTCCGGGACGGGGGGAATATGGCTACACCTTC. The variable domain in full, with the rest retrieved from reference TRBV2 and TRBJ1-2, is EPEVTQTPSHQVTQMGQEVILRCVPISNHLYFYWYRQILGQKVEFLVSFYNNEISEKSEIFDDQFSVERPDGSNFTLKIRSTKLEDSAMYFCASSLIPGRGEYGYTFGSGTRLTVV.

The V call is TRBV28, the J call TRBJ1-1; 8 nucleotides align to TRBD1. The CDR3 has 16 amino acids. Per germline, CDR1 MDHEN and CDR2 SYDVKM. J was trimmed by 5 bases and V by 5 bases; bases with no gene match: 13. CDR3 nucleotides: TGTGCCAGCAGTCTCTCAGGGGGCTCATCGAAGACTGAAGCTTTCTTT. Translated, it gives CASSLSGGSSKTEAFF.

The CDR3 here is CASSSLAGVSNEQFF. The CDR3, as DNA: TGTGCCAGCAGCTCCCTAGCGGGAGTAAGCAATGAGCAGTTCTTC. The gene calls are TRBV5-6 and TRBJ2-1, with 10 bases aligning to TRBD2. The CDR3 is 15 residues long. V lost 3 bases and J lost 6; bases outside the gene matches: 6. In germline, CDR1 is SGHDT, CDR2 YYEEEE.

This clone occurred once. The V and J genes are TRBV21-1 and TRBJ1-2; TRBD1, the table's D call, lacks a check against the DNA. TRBV21-1 constitutes a pseudogene. CDR3 length: 22 amino acids. CDR3 bases: TGTGCCAGCAGCAAACAGGGAGCCACAGGGGCTTTTGAGGGCAGGACTAACTATGGCTACACCTTC. It specifies CASSKQGATGAFEGRTNYGYTF.

The V gene is TRBV7-9, the J gene TRBJ2-1; D is undetermined. This CDR3 has 12 residues. The germline gives CDR1 SEHNR, CDR2 FQNEAQ (reference sequence). The V end lost 5 bases, the J end lost 7 bases, and 9 bases lay between the germline ends. As DNA, the CDR3 is TGTGCCAGCAGCACCGACTGGAATGAGCAGTTCTTC. Its protein is CASSTDWNEQFF.

This sequence joins TRBV3-1 (or the pseudogene TRBV3-2) and TRBJ1-4; 7 positions agree with TRBD1. The CDR3 has 13 amino acids. Germline lookup yields CDR1 LGHDT and CDR2 YNNKEL (reference sequence). Trimming removed 5 bases from V and 8 bases from J; junction bases left unmatched: 5. The CDR3 loop is CASSRTGAEKLFF. DNA of the CDR3: TGTGCCAGCAGCAGGACAGGCGCCGAAAAACTGTTTTTT.

The rearrangement joins TRBV7-2 to TRBJ2-1; D is possibly TRBD2 (5 bases). Trimming left V 0 bases short and J 0 bases short, with 6 bases between. The CDR3 is 15 amino acids. Germline CDR1 is SGHTA and CDR2 is FQGNSA. The CDR3 DNA is TGTGCCAGCAGCTTAGCGGGGAGCTCCTACAATGAGCAGTTCTTC. This translates into CASSLAGSSYNEQFF.

The gene calls are TRBV20-1 and TRBJ1-2; D unresolved. CDR3 length: 11 amino acids. Germline CDR1 reads DFQATT; CDR2 reads SNEGSKA (reference sequence). This chain's CDR3 is CKTFTNYGYTF. For the CDR3, the DNA is TGCAAGACTTTCACTAACTATGGCTACACCTTC.

Worth noting for this clone: At one end the junction does not follow the germline gene, possibly because of a read error. CDR3 sequence: CASSLEGTSGGEIF. CDR3 bases: TGCGCCAGCAGCTTGGAAGGCACTAGCGGGGGGGAGATCTTC. The chain combines TRBV5-1 with TRBJ2-1, with 13 bases fitting TRBD2. This CDR3 contains 14 residues. CDR1 is SGHRS and CDR2 is YFSETQ in the germline V gene. Full variable domain (rest looked up from reference TRBV5-1 and TRBJ2-1): KAGVTQTPRYLIKTRGQQVTLSCSPISGHRSVSWYQQTPGQGLQFLFEYFSETQRNKGNFPGRFSGRQFSNSRSEMNVSTLELGDSALYLCASSLEGTSGGEIFGPGTRLTVL.

The rearrangement links TRBV6-6 to TRBJ1-2; TRBD1 is a possible D gene (5 bases). Germline lookup yields CDR1 MNHNY and CDR2 SVGAGI (reference sequence). The V and J ends lost 5 bases and 8 bases respectively, with 18 bases between them. The CDR3 loop spans 14 amino acids. CDR3 sequence (DNA): TGTGCCAGCAGTCCCTCGGGGGGTTCTATCGGCTACACCTTC. This codes for CASSPSGGSIGYTF.

The V gene is TRBV2, the J gene TRBJ1-2; weak D call: TRBD1 (6 bases). This CDR3 contains 14 residues. Germline V CDR1 and CDR2: SNHLY, FYNNEI. Trimming shortened V by 7 bases and J by 0 bases, and 12 bases separated the two germline ends. CDR3 DNA sequence: TGTGCCAGCAAGGTGGGGGCATCTAACTATGGCTACACCTTC. It encodes CASKVGASNYGYTF.

The V call is TRBV4-1, the J call TRBJ2-3; 13 bases are shared with TRBD2. With V trimmed by 4 bases and J by 4 bases, 11 bases remained unmatched. Germline V lookup: CDR1 MGHRA, CDR2 YSYEKL. The CDR3 runs 18 residues. CDR3 residues: CASSRGLAGSTKADTQYF. The DNA for the CDR3 is TGCGCCAGCAGCCGGGGACTAGCGGGATCAACCAAGGCAGATACGCAGTATTTT.

This clone was seen a few times. The chain couples TRBV30 to TRBJ1-5; D perhaps matches TRBD1 (5 bases). V shed 4 bases and J shed 3 bases, with 13 bases lying between them. The CDR3 length is 14 residues. Germline loops: CDR1 GTSNPN, CDR2 SVGIG (reference sequence). CDR3 sequence (DNA): TGTGCCTGGAAGGTCCAGGGTCCCAATCAGCCCCAGCATTTT. Its protein is CAWKVQGPNQPQHF.

This clone has only one observation. The chain is built from TRBV9 and TRBJ1-2, with 9 bases lining up with TRBD1. The CDR3 has 14 amino acids. Unmatched junction bases numbered 9, after V lost 7 bases and J lost 5 bases. The germline V gene encodes CDR1 SGDLS and CDR2 YYNGEE. The CDR3 sequence: CASGAGTGTYGYTF. Here the CDR3 DNA reads TGTGCCAGCGGGGCCGGGACAGGGACATATGGCTACACCTTC.

The CDR3 DNA reads TGTGCCAGCAGGCTCCTCGGGACAGGGGGTCAGCCCCAGCATTTT. It specifies CASRLLGTGGQPQHF. The chain employs TRBV6-6 and TRBJ1-5; 11 bases map to TRBD1. The germline V gene has CDR1 MNHNY and CDR2 SVGAGI (reference sequence). The CDR3 length is 15 residues. Unmatched junction bases numbered 7, after V lost 6 bases and J lost 6 bases.

J is TRBJ2-2 and V is TRBV10-3; TRBD1 might be the D (5 bases). This CDR3 region has 12 residues. CDR1 and CDR2 (germline): ENHRY, SYGVKD. Trimming cost V 3 bases and J 10 bases, with 9 bases left between them. As DNA, the CDR3 is TGTGCCATCAGTGATATAGGGGAGGAGCTGTTTTTT. As protein: CAISDIGEELFF.

This chain joins TRBV6-6 and TRBJ1-2; D might be TRBD1 (5 bases). Trimming cost V 2 bases and J 6 bases, with 19 bases left between them. The CDR3 has 16 residues. Germline assignment: CDR1 MNHNY and CDR2 SVGAGI (reference sequence). CDR3: CASSYRLEVSGDGYTF. The CDR3 DNA reads as TGTGCCAGCAGTTACCGACTCGAGGTTTCGGGGGATGGCTACACCTTC.

This clone was seen a few times. CDR3 residues: CASSGTQGDNFEQYF. In DNA, the CDR3 is TGCGCCAGCAGCGGAACCCAGGGGGATAACTTCGAGCAGTACTTC. This chain uses TRBV5-1 with TRBJ2-7; 7 nucleotides align to TRBD1. CDR3 length: 15 amino acids. CDR1 SGHRS and CDR2 YFSETQ come from the germline V gene. Trimming removed 4 bases from V and 6 bases from J; junction bases left unmatched: 13.

This clone was seen a single time. The V and J genes are TRBV28 and TRBJ1-1, with no clear D. CDR1 is MDHEN and CDR2 is SYDVKM in the germline V gene. The CDR3 is 11 amino acids. V dropped 2 bases and J dropped 7 bases, with 5 bases sitting between them. In nucleotides, the CDR3 is TGTGCCAGCAGTTTACGGGTTGAAGCTTTCTTT. Protein: CASSLRVEAFF.

This rearrangement joins TRBV2 to TRBJ1-1; D not certain. The CDR3 contains 15 residues. Trimming pared 7 bases from V and 0 bases from J, leaving 15 bases between. The germline gives CDR1 SNHLY, CDR2 FYNNEI. Here the CDR3 DNA reads TGTGCCAGCAAGGCTACAGAATTATTGAACACTGAAGCTTTCTTT. Translating it yields CASKATELLNTEAFF.

This clone appeared a few times. This chain connects TRBV27 to TRBJ1-5, with 7 positions matching TRBD1. Germline V gives CDR1 MNHEY, CDR2 SMNVEV (reference sequence). With 6 bases clipped from V and 2 bases from J, the junction kept 10 bases outside the gene matches. The CDR3 sequence is 16 residues long. CDR3 amino acids: CASSPTGVGGNQPQHF. In DNA form, the CDR3 reads TGTGCCAGCAGCCCTACAGGGGTAGGCGGCAATCAGCCCCAGCATTTT.

The gene calls are TRBV15 and TRBJ2-3; tentatively, D is TRBD2 (8 bases). The V gene's germline CDR1 is LNHNV and CDR2 YYDKDF (reference sequence). This CDR3 region has 17 residues. Trimming pared 3 bases from V and 4 bases from J, leaving 20 bases between. The CDR3 is CATSSMVGRGRADTQYF. The CDR3 DNA follows: TGTGCCACCAGCAGCATGGTCGGGAGGGGGCGTGCAGATACGCAGTATTTT.

The count of this clone is one. This chain links TRBV7-2 with TRBJ1-6; 7 nucleotides match TRBD1. This CDR3 comprises 16 residues. Germline CDR1 reads SGHTA; CDR2 reads FQGNSA. Germline trimming cut 3 bases from V and 3 bases from J; bases unmatched to any gene: 5. In DNA form, the CDR3 reads TGTGCCAGCAGCTTGGGGACAGACCTCTATAATTCACCCCTCCACTTT. Translation: CASSLGTDLYNSPLHF.